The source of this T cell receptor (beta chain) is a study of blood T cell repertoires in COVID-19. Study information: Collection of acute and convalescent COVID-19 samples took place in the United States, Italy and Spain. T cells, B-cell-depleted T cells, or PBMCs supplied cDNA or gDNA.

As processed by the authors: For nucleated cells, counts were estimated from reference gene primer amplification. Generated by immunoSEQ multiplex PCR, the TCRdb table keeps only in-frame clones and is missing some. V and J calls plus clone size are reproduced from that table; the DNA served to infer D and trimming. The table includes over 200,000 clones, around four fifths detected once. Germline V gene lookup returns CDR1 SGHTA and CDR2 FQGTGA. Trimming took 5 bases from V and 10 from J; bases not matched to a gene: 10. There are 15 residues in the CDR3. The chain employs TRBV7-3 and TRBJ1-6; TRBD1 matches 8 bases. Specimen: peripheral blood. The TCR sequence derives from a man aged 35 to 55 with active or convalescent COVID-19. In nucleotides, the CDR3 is TGTGCCAGCAGCCGTGACAGGGGATCGGGCTCACCCCTCCACTTT. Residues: CASSRDRGSGSPLHF.